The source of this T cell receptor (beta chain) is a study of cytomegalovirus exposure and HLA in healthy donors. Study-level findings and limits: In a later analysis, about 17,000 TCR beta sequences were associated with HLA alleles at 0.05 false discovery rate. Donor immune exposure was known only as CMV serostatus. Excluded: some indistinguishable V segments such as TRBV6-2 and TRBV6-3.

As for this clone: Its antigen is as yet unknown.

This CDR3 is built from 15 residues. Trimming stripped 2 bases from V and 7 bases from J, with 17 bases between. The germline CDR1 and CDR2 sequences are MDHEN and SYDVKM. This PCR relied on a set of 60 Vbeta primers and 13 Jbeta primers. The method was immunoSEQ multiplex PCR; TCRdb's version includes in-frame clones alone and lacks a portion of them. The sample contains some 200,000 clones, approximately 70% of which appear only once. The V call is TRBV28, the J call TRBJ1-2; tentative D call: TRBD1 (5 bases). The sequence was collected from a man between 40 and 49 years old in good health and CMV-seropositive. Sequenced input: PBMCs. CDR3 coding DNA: TGTGCCAGCAGTTTACCGGAGGGGAGGCCCCTTGGCTACACCTTC. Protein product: CASSLPEGRPLGYTF.